These T cell receptor beta chains were read from a single sample in a study of T cell responses to AZD1222 COVID-19 vaccine. Sequencing was performed with immunoSEQ multiplex PCR; in TCRdb, only in-frame clones are kept and a portion is missing. Seen here are about 100,000 clones, roughly 88% observed once, and the top ten hold less than 3.5%. This material consisted of peripheral blood, taken on day 0 of AZD1222 vaccination. Source of these receptors: an adult in good health. The CDR3 runs from the conserved cysteine through the conserved F or W. The order of the fields is CDR3 DNA, CDR3 protein, D gene, V gene, clone size, J gene. A D gene is named only where the DNA matches it firmly. The size entry is marked missing in some rows and otherwise reads once, few, many or a size class.

TGTGCCAGCAGCCCTGGGACTAGCGGTAGCACAGATACGCAGTATTTT | CASSPGTSGSTDTQYF | TRBD2 | TRBV7-3 | - | TRBJ2-3
TGTGCCAGCAGCAGGACAGGGGAAGGTCCCCAGCATTTT | CASSRTGEGPQHF | TRBD1 | TRBV9 | many | TRBJ1-5
TGCGCCAGCAGCCAAGACCCGGGGTTCACAGATACGCAGTATTTT | CASSQDPGFTDTQYF | - | TRBV4-3 | - | TRBJ2-3
TGTGCCACCAGTGACCCCGGGACAGAGGACGGCATTCAGTACTTC | CATSDPGTEDGIQYF | TRBD1 | TRBV24-1 | once | TRBJ2-4
TGTGCCAGCAGTGACCACAGGGGAACAACTGAAGCTTTCTTT | CASSDHRGTTEAFF | TRBD1 | TRBV6-2/TRBV6-3 | once | TRBJ1-1
TGTGCCAGCACGAGGGCAGGGGGGGTAAACTATGGCTACACCTTC | CASTRAGGVNYGYTF | TRBD1 | TRBV2 | - | TRBJ1-2
TGCGCCAGCAGCCAAGATGGCCTTGGAAGCCCCGGGGAGCTGTTTTTT | CASSQDGLGSPGELFF | - | TRBV4-3 | few | TRBJ2-2
TGTGCCAGCAGCCAAGTAACCCAGGAAGGGATCATTCCGATTTTGAGGGCAACCTACGAGCAGTACTTC | CASSQVTQEGIIPILRATYEQYF | - | TRBV14 | - | TRBJ2-7
TGCGCCAGCAGCCCAACAGGGTCGACCGGGGAGCTGTTTTTT | CASSPTGSTGELFF | - | TRBV5-1 | - | TRBJ2-2
TGTGCCAGCAGCCAAGGTCTGTACAATGAGCAGTTCTTC | CASSQGLYNEQFF | - | TRBV3-1/TRBV3-2 | once | TRBJ2-1
TGTGCCAGCAGTCATGGAGGGGGAAACACCGGGGAGCTGTTTTTT | CASSHGGGNTGELFF | - | TRBV4-2 | once | TRBJ2-2
TGTGCCAGCAGTGGCTTAAGGGCTTGGGGTGGTGATCAAGAGACCCAGTACTTC | CASSGLRAWGGDQETQYF | - | TRBV6-1 | - | TRBJ2-5
TGTGCCAGCAGTACTAGCGGGAGTGCCACAGATACGCAGTATTTT | CASSTSGSATDTQYF | TRBD2 | TRBV2 | - | TRBJ2-3
TGTGCCAGTAGACCCCCCGCCAGTCCAACTAATGAAAAACTGTTTTTT | CASRPPASPTNEKLFF | - | TRBV19 | - | TRBJ1-4
TGTGCCAGCAGTTACCCTCGACTAGCGGGAGATTTTGAGCAGTACTTC | CASSYPRLAGDFEQYF | TRBD2 | TRBV6-7 | - | TRBJ2-7
TGTGCCAGCAGGAGATCAATTAACTATGGCTACACCTTC | CASRRSINYGYTF | - | TRBV6-5 | once | TRBJ1-2
TGTGCAAGTCGCAACCGGGACAGGGGAACTGAAGCTTTCTTT | CASRNRDRGTEAFF | - | TRBV12-2 | - | TRBJ1-1
TGTGCCTGGAGTCGGGGTGCCCAGCCCCAGCATTTT | CAWSRGAQPQHF | - | TRBV30 | - | TRBJ1-5
TGTGCCAGCAGTTCCCCGAGGGCTAGCGGTAAGGAGGAGACCCAGTACTTC | CASSSPRASGKEETQYF | TRBD2 | TRBV28 | - | TRBJ2-5
TGTGCCAGCATTGTAAGAGCCACCTTCAATCAGCCCCAGCATTTT | CASIVRATFNQPQHF | - | TRBV6-5 | - | TRBJ1-5
TGCGCCAGCAGCCAAAGGACTAGCGGGAGTGCGGATGAGCAGTTCTTC | CASSQRTSGSADEQFF | TRBD2 | TRBV4-1 | - | TRBJ2-1
TGTGCCAGCAGCTTGTTCATACAGGACTTTTCCACCGGGGAGCTGTTTTTT | CASSLFIQDFSTGELFF | - | TRBV7-8 | - | TRBJ2-2
TGTGCCAGCAGCCCCTTTTTATCAGGGACCTCGTCACCCCTCCACTTT | CASSPFLSGTSSPLHF | - | TRBV3-1/TRBV3-2 | - | TRBJ1-6
TGTGCCAGCAGGCTTTCACTGGGAACGCAGTATTTT | CASRLSLGTQYF | - | TRBV6-5 | - | TRBJ2-3
TGTGCCACCAGTGCCCCCTCTGGCGGCGAGCAGTACTTC | CATSAPSGGEQYF | - | TRBV24-1 | - | TRBJ2-7
TGTGCCAGCAGCTTGGAAGGCGGAGGACCGGGGGGCTACACCTTC | CASSLEGGGPGGYTF | - | TRBV5-8 | - | TRBJ1-2
TGCGCCAGCAGGGCAACCGCCGTGTCTGGAAACACCATATATTTT | CASRATAVSGNTIYF | - | TRBV5-1 | - | TRBJ1-3
TGTGCCAGCAGTGAGGCCACCTACGAGCAGTACTTC | CASSEATYEQYF | - | TRBV2 | - | TRBJ2-7
TGTGCCAGCAGTTTTGGCAGGGGGCTGTCTGAAGCTTTCTTT | CASSFGRGLSEAFF | TRBD1 | TRBV28 | - | TRBJ1-1
TGTGCCAGCAGTGACAAGACTAGCGGGGGGTACAATGAGCAGTTCTTC | CASSDKTSGGYNEQFF | TRBD2 | TRBV6-4 | few | TRBJ2-1
TGTGCCAGCAGTTACTTGCCCGAGGCGGCCGGGGAGCTGTTTTTT | CASSYLPEAAGELFF | - | TRBV6-5 | - | TRBJ2-2
TGCAGCGTTACTAGCGGAGACTCCTACGAGCAGTACTTC | CSVTSGDSYEQYF | TRBD2 | TRBV29-1 | few | TRBJ2-7
TGTGCCAGCAGCGCCCGGGACAGGGGAATGGTGAGTGCCGGGGAGCTGTTTTTT | CASSARDRGMVSAGELFF | TRBD1 | TRBV9 | - | TRBJ2-2
TGCGCCAGCAGCTTGGGAGGGGGAATCTACTACGAGCAGTACTTC | CASSLGGGIYYEQYF | - | TRBV5-1 | medium-sized | TRBJ2-7
TGTGCCAGCAGCTTCGAGGGACACCGATCTGGGGCCAACGTCCTGACTTTC | CASSFEGHRSGANVLTF | - | TRBV7-3 | - | TRBJ2-6
TGCGCCAGCAGCCAGGGACACAACTCTGGAAACACCATATATTTT | CASSQGHNSGNTIYF | - | TRBV5-1 | - | TRBJ1-3
TGTGCCAGCAGTGTTTCAAGCGGGAGTGTCTACGAGCAGTACTTC | CASSVSSGSVYEQYF | TRBD2 | TRBV28 | once | TRBJ2-7
TGTGCCAGCAGCTTAGGAACGGTCTCCTACAATGAGCAGTTCTTC | CASSLGTVSYNEQFF | - | TRBV11-3 | - | TRBJ2-1
TGTGCCAGCAGCCAGCAGACCCAGGCAACCCAGCATTTT | CASSQQTQATQHF | - | TRBV3-1/TRBV3-2 | - | TRBJ1-5
TGTGCCAGCAGTGAGGGTCAAAGGGTAAAAAAGGAAGCTTTCTTT | CASSEGQRVKKEAFF | - | TRBV6-1 | - | TRBJ1-1
TGCGCCAGCAGCTCAGCGACCCTCAGCTCCTACGAGCAGTACTTC | CASSSATLSSYEQYF | - | TRBV5-1 | few | TRBJ2-7
TGTGCCAGCATCGCCCTTGGGGATCGGAATAGCAATCAGCCCCAGCATTTT | CASIALGDRNSNQPQHF | - | TRBV28 | - | TRBJ1-5
TGTGCCAGCAGTGAAGCGTTTGATCAGCCCCAGCATTTT | CASSEAFDQPQHF | - | TRBV6-1 | - | TRBJ1-5
TGTGCCAGCAGTTACCGGCGGTACAATCAGCCCCAGCATTTT | CASSYRRYNQPQHF | - | TRBV6-5 | - | TRBJ1-5
TGCGCCAGCAGCCCTCCGGGAGAAAAACTGTTTTTT | CASSPPGEKLFF | - | TRBV4-1 | - | TRBJ1-4
TGTGCCAGCAGCCCCTATGGACGAGTGAACACTGAAGCTTTCTTT | CASSPYGRVNTEAFF | - | TRBV7-8 | - | TRBJ1-1
TGTGCCAGCAGGCCTACTTTAGGGGGCTATGGCTACACCTTC | CASRPTLGGYGYTF | - | TRBV2 | - | TRBJ1-2
TGTGCCAGCTCACCTCGAAGAGATGGCTACACCTTC | CASSPRRDGYTF | - | TRBV18 | few | TRBJ1-2
TGTGCCAGCAGCTTCCCACTAGCGGGAGGGCTAGATACGCAGTATTTT | CASSFPLAGGLDTQYF | TRBD2 | TRBV7-2 | - | TRBJ2-3
TGTGCCAGCAGTTCCACTCACGAGCAGTACTTC | CASSSTHEQYF | - | TRBV28 | few | TRBJ2-7
TGCGCCAGCAGCCAAGAGGATCCCTTCATGGAACAGCCCCAGCATTTT | CASSQEDPFMEQPQHF | - | TRBV4-1 | - | TRBJ1-5
TGTGCCAGCAGCAGAACACCTGGAAACACCATATATTTT | CASSRTPGNTIYF | - | TRBV7-2 | few | TRBJ1-3